Detailed here is one TCR beta chain. Its cognate antigen is unknown. Assay: immunoSEQ multiplex PCR; the TCRdb copy retains only in-frame clones and omits some. This sample has about 11,000 clones, with 83% found just once. This CDR3 is 13 amino acids long. Trimming left V 6 bases short and J 0 bases short, with 8 bases between. CDR1 and CDR2 from the germline V gene are MNHNS and SASEGT. This entry is derived from a study of high-grade serous ovarian cancer treatment subgroups. Study-wide context: On average, 14,192 reads and 7,494 unique TCR beta rearrangements were obtained per sample.

The tumor samples were collected prior to definitive surgery or chemotherapy. Whole-study findings and limits: Different patients shared almost no repertoire; same-patient tumors shared about 0.095 to 0.79. TCR relatedness rose with neoantigen level and trended with mutation load. The analyses considered CDR3 and ignored CDR1 and CDR2.

Sequenced sample: tumor tissue. The source is a human donor with high-grade serous ovarian cancer. This chain joins TRBV6-1 and TRBJ1-1, with unresolved D. The CDR3 coding sequence is TGTGCCAGCAGGTTAGAGTTGAACACTGAAGCTTTCTTT. Translation: CASRLELNTEAFF.